The sequence of this TCR beta chain was determined in a study of blood T cell repertoires in COVID-19. Everyone who took part was roughly 18 to 89 years old, and they came from about two dozen US areas. Two negative PCRs, clearance, or symptom resolution were required of recovered Cohort 3 donors. Profiling relied on immunoSEQ multiplex PCR, and the TCRdb table lists in-frame clones only, not all of them. The sample contains about 400,000 clones, roughly nine tenths of which appear only once. This CDR3 is 17 amino acids long. Germline trimming cut 3 bases from V and 5 bases from J; bases unmatched to any gene: 13. Germline V lookup: CDR1 SNHLY, CDR2 FYNNEI.

The specimen was PBMCs or T cells enriched from blood (not recorded which). The chain uses TRBV2 and TRBJ2-5, with 9 bases that match TRBD2. The TCR sequence derives from a woman in her twenties or thirties who had recovered from COVID-19. The CDR3 loop reads CASSEGNRGGAAETQYF. The CDR3 DNA reads TGTGCCAGCAGTGAGGGGAACCGCGGGGGGGCCGCCGAGACCCAGTACTTC. The variable domain in full, completed from reference TRBV2 and TRBJ2-5, reads EPEVTQTPSHQVTQMGQEVILRCVPISNHLYFYWYRQILGQKVEFLVSFYNNEISEKSEIFDDQFSVERPDGSNFTLKIRSTKLEDSAMYFCASSEGNRGGAAETQYFGPGTRLLVL.